These 8 T cell receptor beta chains came from one sample sequenced in a study of blood T cells in healthy people across ages. Next came a second PCR, run for about 7 to 12 cycles, which used a sample-barcoded 5' primer along with a J-beta primer mix. Each CDR3 protein is one row after TCRdb ran MiXCR on the 5' RACE reads. The table shows fewer than 950,000 distinct CDR3 sequences, with about 37% occurring only once. Sequenced: blood. These TCRs come from a young man in good health.

This clonotype has just a few counts. CDR3 coding DNA: TGTGCCAGCAGCTTATCCGACAGGAACGAGCAGTACTTC. Protein sequence: CASSLSDRNEQYF. The V call is TRBV7-9, the J call TRBJ2-4; D might be TRBD1 (6 bases). The tail of the sequence fits TRBJ2-7 better, so the J call may be wrong. Per germline, CDR1 SEHNR and CDR2 FQNEAQ (reference sequence). The CDR3 consists of 13 residues.

The chain has TRBV7-2 and TRBJ2-4; D is perhaps TRBD2 (6 bases). V was pared by 2 bases and J by 0 bases, with 11 bases between. Germline V gives CDR1 SGHTA, CDR2 FQGNSA. This CDR3 is built from 16 residues. In DNA, the CDR3 is TGTGCCAGCAGCTTAAACGGGAGATTAGCCAAAAACATTCAGTACTTC. Translated, it gives CASSLNGRLAKNIQYF.

This clonotype was seen a few times. This chain links TRBV5-1 with TRBJ2-5; D is possibly TRBD1 or TRBD2 (5 bases each). From germline, CDR1 is SGHRS and CDR2 YFSETQ. The CDR3 is made up of 15 amino acids. V lost 0 bases to trimming and J lost 2 bases, with 11 bases between them. The CDR3 here is CASSLAGSLQETQYF. The CDR3 region has the DNA TGCGCCAGCAGCTTGGCAGGGAGTCTACAAGAGACCCAGTACTTC.

Only a few counts were recorded for this clonotype. The chain carries TRBV20-1 and TRBJ1-3; possibly TRBD1 for D (6 bases). This CDR3 spans 14 amino acids. Trimming removed 3 bases from V and 6 bases from J, with 15 bases in between. Germline CDR1 reads DFQATT; CDR2 reads SNEGSKA (reference sequence). In DNA form, the CDR3 reads TGCAGTGCTAGGGGGGGGACAAGTGAAAACACCATATATTTT. It translates to CSARGGTSENTIYF.

The genes are TRBV6-1 and TRBJ2-1; 7 bases are a match to TRBD2. The germline CDR1 and CDR2 sequences are MNHNS and SASEGT. This CDR3 has 15 residues. V was pared by 5 bases and J by 2 bases, with 6 bases of the junction left unmatched. CDR3 protein: CASSRASGTYNEQFF. The CDR3 DNA reads as TGTGCCAGCAGTCGGGCTAGCGGAACCTACAATGAGCAGTTCTTC.

The rearrangement links TRBV28 to TRBJ2-7; TRBD1 agrees at 10 bases. The CDR3 extends over 15 amino acids. Germline lookup yields CDR1 MDHEN and CDR2 SYDVKM. Trimming at V came to 5 bases and at J to 9 bases, leaving 13 bases not matched to a gene. CDR3 sequence: CASSAPGQGFVGQYF. CDR3 coding DNA: TGTGCCAGCAGTGCACCGGGACAGGGGTTTGTTGGGCAGTACTTC.

This clonotype has a count of ten or more. This rearrangement joins TRBV5-5 to TRBJ2-5; 7 bases map to TRBD1. Trimming removed 3 bases from V and 5 bases from J; junction bases left unmatched: 16. Germline loops: CDR1 SGHKS, CDR2 YYEKEE (reference sequence). There are 17 residues in the CDR3. CDR3 bases: TGTGCCAGCAGCTATCCAATGGGGGAACTACAGGGGGAGACCCAGTACTTC. Translation: CASSYPMGELQGETQYF.

Turning to this clonotype: A read error may explain this, as a much larger clone is one base away. The chain carries TRBV20-1 and TRBJ2-5; a weak D match, TRBD2 (7 bases). V dropped 0 bases and J dropped 2 bases, with 13 bases sitting between them. The CDR3 is made up of 15 amino acids. CDR1 is DFQATT, CDR2 SNEGSKA, per germline (reference sequence). CDR3 region: CSARDARGAQETQYF. The CDR3, as DNA: TGCAGTGCTAGAGATGCTCGGGGGGCGCAAGAGACCCAGTACTTC.